This T cell receptor beta chain emerged from a study of cytomegalovirus exposure and HLA in healthy donors. Use of 60 Vbeta and 13 Jbeta primers characterized the PCR. Here immunoSEQ multiplex PCR was the method, and the copy in TCRdb shows in-frame clones only, minus some. The data hold around 100,000 clones, with around 82% observed a single time. Comment on this clone: Its antigen remains unidentified.

The V end lost 5 bases, the J end lost 4 bases, and 2 bases lay between the germline ends. This CDR3 has 11 residues. CDR1 is LNHDA and CDR2 is SQIVND in the germline V gene (reference sequence). Study-level points and caveats: Accurate prediction of HLA-A and HLA-B alleles (for most subjects) was reportedly achieved from TCR beta sequences.

The source of this sequence is a woman between 40 and 50 years old in good health and CMV-seronegative. The sequenced sample consisted of PBMCs. The chain combines TRBV19 with TRBJ2-2; D remains ambiguous. The CDR3 DNA follows: TGTGCCAGTAGTCGCACCGGGGAGCTGTTTTTT. This encodes CASSRTGELFF. Together with reference TRBV19 and TRBJ2-2, the CDR3 gives the full variable domain: DGGITQSPKYLFRKEGQNVTLSCEQNLNHDAMYWYRQDPGQGLRLIYYSQIVNDFQKGDIAEGYSVSREKKESFPLTVTSAQKNPTAFYLCASSRTGELFFGEGSRLTVL.